The present entry profiles one T cell receptor (beta chain) with its context. V gave up 3 bases and J gave up 3 bases, with 7 bases separating them. This CDR3 has 13 amino acids. The germline V gene encodes CDR1 SGDLS and CDR2 YYNGEE. This specimen belongs to a study of control samples from healthy donors and cancer patients. The table came from immunoSEQ multiplex PCR; TCRdb's copy has only in-frame clones and leaves some out. The repertoire has 90,000 or so clones, 85% of them found once; the top ten carry 15% to 20%. The sequenced material came from blood. The V call is TRBV9, the J call TRBJ1-5; perhaps TRBD1 as D (6 bases). The clonotype originates from a man aged 25 to 40 in good health. The CDR3 loop is CASSGGHNQPQHF. CDR3 sequence (DNA): TGTGCCAGCAGCGGGGGGCACAATCAGCCCCAGCATTTT.